This T cell receptor (beta chain) was captured in a study of T cell responses to AZD1222 COVID-19 vaccine. As for the study in general: Both about-4-week and about-12-week second-dose recipients were combined.

Of note for this clone: The antigen is undetermined.

V was trimmed by 6 bases and J by 5 bases, leaving 7 bases between them. Germline CDR1 and CDR2: SNHLY and FYNNEI. This CDR3 is built from 11 residues. Data came from immunoSEQ multiplex PCR; TCRdb stores just in-frame clones and leaves some out. This repertoire shows about 130,000 clones, around nine tenths found once; its top ten account for just under 6.5%. Study results and limitations: There were vaccine-associated CD4 TCRs across spike, dominant at 160-218 and 743-854. Unmutated regions of variants are reportedly targeted by nearly half of spike-specific TCRs.

This TCR derives from an adult in good health. The sample consisted of peripheral blood, taken on day 0 of AZD1222 vaccination. The V and J genes are TRBV2 and TRBJ2-5, with unresolved D. The CDR3 DNA sequence: TGTGCCAGCAGCCCTCTGGAGACCCAGTACTTC. Its protein is CASSPLETQYF.